This T cell receptor (beta chain) stems from a study of blood T cell repertoires in COVID-19. This clone was detected only once. In the study's own analysis: Scientists estimated how many nucleated cells there were by amplifying reference gene primers. The data were produced by immunoSEQ multiplex PCR, yet TCRdb's version contains in-frame clones alone and is incomplete. D and trimming were read from the DNA, whereas the V and J calls and clone size are those reported in that table. Of about 120,000 clones in the sample, 60% to 80% were seen once. This TCR was sampled from a human donor in a cohort sampled during active COVID-19. The sample comprised peripheral blood.

CDR3 sequence (DNA): TGTGCCAGCAGCTTAGATCGAACAGGGAGCTCCTATAATTCACCCCTCCACTTT. The encoded protein is CASSLDRTGSSYNSPLHF. This chain joins TRBV11-2 and TRBJ1-6, with D possibly TRBD1 on 6 matching bases. Germline-derived CDR1 and CDR2 are SGHAT and FQNNGV. The CDR3 spans 18 residues. Trimming pared 0 bases from V and 0 bases from J, leaving 12 bases between.